This TCR beta chain was profiled in a study of blood T cell repertoires in COVID-19. Clones were read by immunoSEQ multiplex PCR, and TCRdb kept only the in-frame ones, dropping some. Of about 220,000 clones listed, 75% to 90% were seen once; the top ten hold 3% to 4%. Trimming left V 1 base short and J 1 base short, with 7 bases between. Germline V lookup: CDR1 SGHAT, CDR2 FQNNGV. The CDR3 spans 14 residues. The source of this sequence is a woman aged 18-35 years in a cohort exposed to, infected with or recovered from COVID-19 (not recorded which). The genes are TRBV11-2 and TRBJ2-5; D call uncertain. Material: PBMCs or T cells enriched from blood (not recorded which). The CDR3: CASSLGYTQETQYF. CDR3 DNA sequence: TGTGCCAGCAGCTTAGGGTACACCCAAGAGACCCAGTACTTC.